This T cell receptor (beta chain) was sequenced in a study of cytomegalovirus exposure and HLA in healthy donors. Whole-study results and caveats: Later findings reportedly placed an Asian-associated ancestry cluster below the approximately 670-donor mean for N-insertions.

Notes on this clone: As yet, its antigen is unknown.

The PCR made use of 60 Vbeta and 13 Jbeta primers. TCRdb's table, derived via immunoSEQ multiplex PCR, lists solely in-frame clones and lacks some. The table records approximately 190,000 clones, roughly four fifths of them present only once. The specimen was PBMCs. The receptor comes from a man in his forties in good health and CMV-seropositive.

The CDR3 reads CASSEGLAAGELFF. CDR3 bases: TGTGCCAGCAGCGAGGGACTAGCCGCCGGGGAGCTGTTTTTT. The V call is TRBV9, the J call TRBJ2-2; 9 nucleotides align to TRBD2. There are 14 residues in the CDR3. The germline gives CDR1 SGDLS, CDR2 YYNGEE. J lost 6 bases, V lost 3 bases, and 3 bases had no gene match.